A selection of T cell receptor beta chains follows, all from one sample in a study of graft-versus-host responses after intestinal transplantation. Libraries were prepared by immunoSEQ multiplex PCR; TCRdb keeps only in-frame clonotypes and omits some of them. The table shows tens of thousands of clones, with just under 95% occurring only once. The sample consisted of bone marrow, taken 700 to 850 days after intestinal transplantation. The receptors stem from a human patient who received an intestinal transplant, so some T cells may come from the graft donor. Both conserved end residues are part of each CDR3.

v_call,cdr3_aa
TRBV28,CASSPPGQDSYEQYF
TRBV5-1,CASSLEFTDTQYF
TRBV7-9,CASSLGGRQPQHF
TRBV6-1,CASSEVAGVGDYGYTF
TRBV27,CASSLIFRERVYEQYF
TRBV5-1,CASSASGNTEAFF
TRBV6-1,CASSSDRADGYTF
TRBV19,CASSMSPVDSNQPQHF
TRBV11-3,CASSLASDTEAFF
TRBV29-1,CSAEEGDRGPEQYF
TRBV5-1,CASSGRNANTGELFF
TRBV4-2,CASSLLVTPGELNIQYF
TRBV18,CASSPIAGGASDTQYF
TRBV9,CASSVVASGGVNEQFF
TRBV7-6,CASGSGIADTQYF
TRBV18,CASSPSQIERETQYF
TRBV5-4,CASSLAFSYEQYF
TRBV6-5,CASSYASGNTIYF
TRBV5-1,CASSLVSLSSYNEQFF
TRBV7-9,CASSDGQGGTDTQYF
TRBV30,CACLKGQGAKHF
TRBV28,CASSVREGPSSYNEQFF
TRBV5-4,CASSDRGQNIQYF
TRBV5-1,CASSFGGNGGSYEQYF
TRBV9,CASSVAGTPALGIQYF
TRBV29-1,CSGFPAGTYNEQFF
TRBV11-2,CASSTGGHSSYEQYF
TRBV27,CASSPQGVKDSPLHF
TRBV18,CASQRQENTEAFF
TRBV6-1,CASSIGPEQYF
TRBV5-4,CASSLGGGEQYF
TRBV10-1,CASIWGPKPQGGIHQPQHF
TRBV6-1,CASSEGQDTGELFF
TRBV9,CASSVRQGANYGYTF
TRBV7-7,CASSPTAEGTDTQYF
TRBV2,CASSERFTSGVHEQFF
TRBV5-4,CASSPAGTFSYEQYF
TRBV9,CASSVASDVGRGNNEQFF
TRBV6-5,CASRFGQTSNQPQHF
TRBV27,CASSPGQGAYNEQFF
TRBV11-2,CASSPLQWGEQYF
TRBV5-1,CASSREDGDTQYF
TRBV4-1,CASSQDWVADNYEQYF
TRBV11-3,CASSLQGYTEAFF
TRBV2,CASRERNTIYF
TRBV13,CASSLTSGGGNEQFF
TRBV5-4,CASSLIRPIQGSAETQYF
TRBV6-6,CASSYSGRGGTEAFF
TRBV5-1,CASSPAGQNNSPLHF
TRBV27,CASSLYPDSPWGGAFF
TRBV11-2,CATATSYNEQFF
TRBV4-1,CASSQDVTGIPEQFF
TRBV7-9,CASSLGDERETNRWETQYF
TRBV6-6,CASSGTYNEQFF
TRBV2,CASSEGVSTEAFF